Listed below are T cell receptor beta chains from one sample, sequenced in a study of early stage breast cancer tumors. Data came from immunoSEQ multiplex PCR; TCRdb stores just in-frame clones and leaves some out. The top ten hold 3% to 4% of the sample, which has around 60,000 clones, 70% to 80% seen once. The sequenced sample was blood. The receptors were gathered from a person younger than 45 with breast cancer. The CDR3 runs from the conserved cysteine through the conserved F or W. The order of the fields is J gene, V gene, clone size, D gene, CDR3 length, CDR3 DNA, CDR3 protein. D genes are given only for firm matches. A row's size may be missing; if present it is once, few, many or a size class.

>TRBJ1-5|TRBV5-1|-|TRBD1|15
TGCGCCAGCAGCCTTGGGGAGGGGGCTAGTCAGCCCCAGCATTTT
CASSLGEGASQPQHF
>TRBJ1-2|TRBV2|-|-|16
TGTGCCAGCACCCAGGGAAGGGGCGGATTTAACTATGGCTACACCTTC
CASTQGRGGFNYGYTF
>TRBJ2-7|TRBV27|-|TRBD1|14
TGTGCCAGCAGTCTGGGGACAGGACAACGCGAGCAGTACTTC
CASSLGTGQREQYF
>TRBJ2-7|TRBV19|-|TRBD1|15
TGTGCCAGTAGTATAGATTTCGACAGGGGGGACGAGCAGTACTTC
CASSIDFDRGDEQYF
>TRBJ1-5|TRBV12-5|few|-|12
TGTGCTAGTGGCTATTACAATCAGCCCCAGCATTTT
CASGYYNQPQHF
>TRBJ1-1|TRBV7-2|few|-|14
TGTGCCAGCAGCTTAGCAGGGTCTTTGACTGAAGCTTTCTTT
CASSLAGSLTEAFF
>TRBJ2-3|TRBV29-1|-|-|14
TGCAGCGTCCCCGGACTATCCAGCACAGATACGCAGTATTTT
CSVPGLSSTDTQYF
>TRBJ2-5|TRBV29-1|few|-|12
TGCAGCGTTGGGGGGGTACAAGAGACCCAGTACTTC
CSVGGVQETQYF
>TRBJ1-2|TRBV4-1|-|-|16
TGCGCCAGCAGACTGGGGGTTTTAGACCTTAACTATGGCTACACCTTC
CASRLGVLDLNYGYTF
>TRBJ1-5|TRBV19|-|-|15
TGTGCCAGCACGCGGGGACCTCAGGGACATCAGCCCCAGCATTTT
CASTRGPQGHQPQHF
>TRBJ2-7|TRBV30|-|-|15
TGTGCCTGGAGTTTGGTTCGCGCGGTGGTCTACGAGCAGTACTTC
CAWSLVRAVVYEQYF
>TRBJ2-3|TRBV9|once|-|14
TGTGCCAGCAGCGTAGCTCCAGTAACAGATACGCAGTATTTT
CASSVAPVTDTQYF
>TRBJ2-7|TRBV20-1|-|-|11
TGCGCGGGCATTGATACCTACGAGCAGTACTTC
CAGIDTYEQYF
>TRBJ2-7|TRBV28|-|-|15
TGTGCCAGCAGCCCCCTCGGCACAGGATTTGGAGAGCAGTACTTC
CASSPLGTGFGEQYF
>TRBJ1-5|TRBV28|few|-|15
TGTGCCAGCAGTACCCACCAACAGGCGAATCAGCCCCAGCATTTT
CASSTHQQANQPQHF
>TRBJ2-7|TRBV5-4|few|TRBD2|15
TGTGCCAGCAGACTGGAGCGGGAGGCCCCCTACGAGCAGTACTTC
CASRLEREAPYEQYF
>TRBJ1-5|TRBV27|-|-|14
TGTGCCAGCAGGAGGGGTATGAGCAATCAGCCCCAGCATTTT
CASRRGMSNQPQHF
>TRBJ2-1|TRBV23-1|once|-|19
TGCGCCAGCAGTCAATCGGGTTTAATAGGACAGCGTTGTGGTAATGAGCAGTTCTTC
CASSQSGLIGQRCGNEQFF
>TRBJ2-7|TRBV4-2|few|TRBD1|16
TGTGCCAGCAGCCAAGGTCCGGACAGGCCCTCCTACGAGCAGTACTTC
CASSQGPDRPSYEQYF
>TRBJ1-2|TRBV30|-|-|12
TGTGCCTGGAGTTTCGGGGCGCAAGGCTACACCTTC
CAWSFGAQGYTF
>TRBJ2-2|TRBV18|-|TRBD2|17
TGTGCCAGCTCACCACCGCGGCTAGCGGGACCCACCGGGGAGCTGTTTTTT
CASSPPRLAGPTGELFF
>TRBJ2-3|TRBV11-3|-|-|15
TGTGCCAGCAGCTTAGGCGGGTCCGGCACAGATACGCAGTATTTT
CASSLGGSGTDTQYF
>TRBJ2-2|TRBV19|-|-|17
TGTGCCAGTAGTATAGATAAAGGGGCAGGGAGCACCGGGGAGCTGTTTTTT
CASSIDKGAGSTGELFF
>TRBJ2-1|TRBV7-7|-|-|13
TGTGCCAGCAGCTTAGATGGGTCCATACATAAGTTCTTC
CASSLDGSIHKFF
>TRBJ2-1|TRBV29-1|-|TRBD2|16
TGCAGCGTTGAAGCCCCAGCGGGAGGGCCCCTCAATGAGCAGTTCTTC
CSVEAPAGGPLNEQFF
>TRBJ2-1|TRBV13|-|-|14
TGTGCCAGCAGCTTAGTTTCAGGCTACAATGAGCAGTTCTTC
CASSLVSGYNEQFF
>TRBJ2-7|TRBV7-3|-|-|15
TGTGCCAGCAGCTTACAAGGTGTCGGCGGAGACGAGCAGTACTTC
CASSLQGVGGDEQYF
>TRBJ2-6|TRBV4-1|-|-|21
TGCGCCAGCAGCCAAGAAATAGTGGGACCGGTTATCCCGTCTGGGGCCAACGTCCTGACTTTC
CASSQEIVGPVIPSGANVLTF
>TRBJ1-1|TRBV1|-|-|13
TGCACCAGCAGCCATCAATGGAACACTGAAGCTTTCTTT
CTSSHQWNTEAFF
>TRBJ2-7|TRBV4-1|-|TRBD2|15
TGCGCCAGCAGCCAAGTGACTAGCGGAACCTACGAGCAGTACTTC
CASSQVTSGTYEQYF
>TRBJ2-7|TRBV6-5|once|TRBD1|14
TGTGCCAGCAGGTCGGGACAGGGAATTTACGAGCAGTACTTC
CASRSGQGIYEQYF
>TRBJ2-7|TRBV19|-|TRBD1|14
TGTGCCAGTAGTACTACAGGGGGGTCCTACGAGCAGTACTTC
CASSTTGGSYEQYF
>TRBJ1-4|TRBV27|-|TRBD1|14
TGTGCCAGCAGCACGACAGGGGCCTGGTCGGAACTGTTTTTT
CASSTTGAWSELFF
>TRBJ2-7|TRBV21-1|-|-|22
TGTGCCAGCAGCAAACACGGGACTAGCGGGAGCAGAGCCGCGGTGTTGTCTCACGAGCAGTACTTC
CASSKHGTSGSRAAVLSHEQYF
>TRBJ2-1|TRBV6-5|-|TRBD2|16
TGTGCCAGCAGTTACGGCCTAGCGGGAGGGCAGGGTGAGCAGTTCTTC
CASSYGLAGGQGEQFF
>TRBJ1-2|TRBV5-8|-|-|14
TGTGCCAGCAGCTTGGGGGGTTCCTACTATGGCTACACCTTC
CASSLGGSYYGYTF
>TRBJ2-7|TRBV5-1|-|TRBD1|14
TGCGCCAGCAGCGCGGGGACAGGTGACTACGAGCAGTACTTC
CASSAGTGDYEQYF
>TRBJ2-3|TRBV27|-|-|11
TGTGCCAGCAGTTTGGCAGATACGCAGTATTTT
CASSLADTQYF
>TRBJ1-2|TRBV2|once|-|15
TGTGCCAGCAGTGTAGGGGCTGGCAATAACTATGGCTACACCTTC
CASSVGAGNNYGYTF
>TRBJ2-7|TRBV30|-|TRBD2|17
TGTGCCTTGCTTCTAGCGGGTAGACGCCTAAGCTCCTACGAGCAGTACTTC
CALLLAGRRLSSYEQYF
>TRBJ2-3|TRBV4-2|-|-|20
TGTGCCAGCAGCCACCGACTAGTTATCGCAATCTCCTCATCCACAGATACGCAGTATTTT
CASSHRLVIAISSSTDTQYF
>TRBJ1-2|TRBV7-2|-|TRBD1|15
TGTGCCAGCAGCGCCGCCCAGGGACAGGCCTATGGCTACACCTTC
CASSAAQGQAYGYTF
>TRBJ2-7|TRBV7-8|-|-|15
TGTGCCAGCAGCCAACGGACGGCGAGCTCCTACGAGCAGTACTTC
CASSQRTASSYEQYF
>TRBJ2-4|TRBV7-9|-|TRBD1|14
TGTGCCAGCAGCTTGACAGGGGGAGTAAACATTCAGTACTTC
CASSLTGGVNIQYF
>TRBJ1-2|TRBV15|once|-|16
TGTGCCACCAGCAGCCGGACAGCGGCCTCTAACTATGGCTACACCTTC
CATSSRTAASNYGYTF
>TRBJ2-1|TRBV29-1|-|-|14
TGCAGCGTTGAAGGGTTTGGTGCCTACAATGAGCAGTTCTTC
CSVEGFGAYNEQFF
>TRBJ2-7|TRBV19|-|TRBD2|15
TGTGCCAGTAGTCCCCTAGCGGGAGGGCCAAACGAGCAGTACTTC
CASSPLAGGPNEQYF
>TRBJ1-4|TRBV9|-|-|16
TGTGCCAGCAGCCTCACCCGGGACTCCCCGCGTGAAAAACTGTTTTTT
CASSLTRDSPREKLFF
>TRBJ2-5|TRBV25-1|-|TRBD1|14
TGTGCCAGCAGTCACCGGGACAGGGTAGAGACCCAGTACTTC
CASSHRDRVETQYF
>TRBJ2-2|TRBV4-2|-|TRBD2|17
TGTGCCAGCAGCCAGGGTATAATCAGCGGGAGCGCCGGGGAGCTGTTTTTT
CASSQGIISGSAGELFF